The following is a T cell receptor beta chain sequence with its context. The data derive from a study of blood T cell repertoires in COVID-19. Study background: From the United States, Italy and Spain came samples of acute and convalescent COVID-19. T cells, B-cell-depleted T cells, or PBMCs supplied cDNA or gDNA.

Original methodology: Nucleated cell counts were estimated from reference gene primer amplification. The method was immunoSEQ multiplex PCR; TCRdb's version includes in-frame clones alone and lacks a portion of them. The DNA gave D and trimming, while V, J and clone size come from that table. The data hold tens of thousands of clones, with roughly 86% observed a single time. CDR1 and CDR2 from the germline V gene are ENHRY and SYGVKD. The CDR3 extends over 15 amino acids. Trimming stripped 6 bases from V and 1 base from J, with 15 bases between. The chain recombines TRBV10-3 with TRBJ1-1, with D perhaps matching TRBD1 (5 bases). This clonotype originated in a man between 50 and 59 years old with acute or convalescent COVID-19. Sequences were obtained from peripheral blood. The CDR3 nucleotides are TGTGCCATCAGGATCGACAGTCGTAAGAACACTGAAGCTTTCTTT. Encoded protein: CAIRIDSRKNTEAFF.